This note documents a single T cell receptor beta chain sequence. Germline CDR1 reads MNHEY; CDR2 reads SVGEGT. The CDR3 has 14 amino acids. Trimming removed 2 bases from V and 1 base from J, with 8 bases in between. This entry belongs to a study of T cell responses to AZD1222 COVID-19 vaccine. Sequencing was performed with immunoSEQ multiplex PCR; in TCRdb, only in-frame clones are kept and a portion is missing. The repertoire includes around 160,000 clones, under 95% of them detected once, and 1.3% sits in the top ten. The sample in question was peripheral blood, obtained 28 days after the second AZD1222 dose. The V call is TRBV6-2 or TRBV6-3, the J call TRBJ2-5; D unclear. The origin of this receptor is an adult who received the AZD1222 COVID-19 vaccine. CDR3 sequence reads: CASSYRLSQETQYF. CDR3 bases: TGTGCCAGCAGTTACCGACTGAGCCAAGAGACCCAGTACTTC.